Listed here are 8 T cell receptor beta chains from one sample, sequenced in a study of shared clonotypes between healthy human individuals. TCRdb's copy holds only in-frame clones and misses some; the assay was immunoSEQ multiplex PCR. In the table there are more than 2 million clones, roughly 95% of which are singletons. The sample taken for sequencing was naive CD4+ T cells sorted from blood. Subset described: CD45RA+ positively selected. These TCRs come from a young man in good health.

This sequence joins TRBV15 and TRBJ2-1; 7 bases map to TRBD2. V trimming: 8 bases; J trimming: 3 bases; junction bases outside the gene matches: 4. CDR1 and CDR2 from the germline V gene are LNHNV and YYDKDF (reference sequence). This CDR3 region has 13 residues. The CDR3 region is CATVGGSYNEQFF. CDR3 in DNA: TGTGCCACCGTCGGCGGGAGCTACAATGAGCAGTTCTTC.

This chain links TRBV15 with TRBJ2-1; D is ambiguous. V was shortened by 0 bases and J by 9 bases, with 3 bases between the two germline ends. Germline loops: CDR1 LNHNV, CDR2 YYDKDF (reference sequence). CDR3 size: 11 residues. The CDR3 bases are TGTGCCACCAGCAGAGATAGTGAGCAGTTCTTC. This gives the protein CATSRDSEQFF.

This clone has a single count. The gene calls are TRBV19 and TRBJ2-2; D is uncertain. Germline-derived CDR1 and CDR2 are LNHDA and SQIVND (reference sequence). The CDR3 is 15 residues long. V was clipped by 2 bases and J by 1 base, with 8 bases between them. The CDR3 here is CASSIQTGNTGELFF. CDR3 bases: TGTGCCAGTAGTATACAGACTGGGAACACCGGGGAGCTGTTTTTT.

V usage is TRBV5-1 and J usage is TRBJ2-5; D gene ambiguous. Germline V gene data show CDR1 as SGHRS and CDR2 as YFSETQ. V lost 1 base and J 2 bases, leaving 9 bases between the germline ends. This CDR3 has 14 amino acids. The chain's CDR3 is CASSLFSAQETQYF. The CDR3 nucleotides read TGCGCCAGCAGCTTGTTCTCGGCACAAGAGACCCAGTACTTC.

The CDR3 region has the DNA TGTGCCAGCAGGCCCCAGGTTGGGTCTAATGAAAAACTGTTTTTT. Encoded protein: CASRPQVGSNEKLFF. V and J are TRBV6-6 and TRBJ1-4; D remains unclear. The germline V gene has CDR1 MNHNY and CDR2 SVGAGI (reference sequence). This CDR3 comprises 15 residues. The V end was cut by 6 bases, the J end by 3 bases, with 14 bases between.

The rearrangement joins TRBV5-6 to TRBJ2-7; no clear D. Germline V lookup: CDR1 SGHDT, CDR2 YYEEEE. This CDR3 is 12 amino acids long. V lost 1 base, J lost 3 bases, and 5 bases lay in between. CDR3 amino acids: CASSLSLYEQYF. The CDR3 coding sequence is TGTGCCAGCAGCTTGTCCCTCTACGAGCAGTACTTC. Based on the CDR3 plus reference TRBV5-6 and TRBJ2-7, the full variable domain is DAGVTQSPTHLIKTRGQQVTLRCSPKSGHDTVSWYQQALGQGPQFIFQYYEEEERQRGNFPDRFSGHQFPNYSSELNVNALLLGDSALYLCASSLSLYEQYFGPGTRLTVT.

The J gene is TRBJ2-4, the V gene TRBV15; the match to TRBD1 covers 7 bases. The junction had 5 bases not matched to a gene; V was cut back by 6 bases and J by 0 bases. Germline-derived CDR1 and CDR2 are LNHNV and YYDKDF (reference sequence). CDR3 length: 15 amino acids. The CDR3 sequence is CATSTTGIAKNIQYF. Written as DNA, the CDR3 is TGTGCCACCAGTACGACAGGGATAGCCAAAAACATTCAGTACTTC. The full variable domain, in which reference TRBV15 and TRBJ2-4 provide the parts outside the CDR3, is DAMVIQNPRYQVTQFGKPVTLSCSQTLNHNVMYWYQQKSSQAPKLLFHYYDKDFNNEADTPDNFQSRRPNTSFCFLDIRSPGLGDTAMYLCATSTTGIAKNIQYFGAGTRLSVL.

The chain links TRBV30 to TRBJ1-5, with a tentative D call TRBD1 (5 bases). The CDR3 extends over 15 amino acids. In germline, CDR1 is GTSNPN, CDR2 SVGIG (reference sequence). V was pared by 0 bases and J by 6 bases, with 15 bases between. CDR3 protein: CAWSVGREGGQPQHF. The CDR3 DNA reads TGTGCCTGGAGTGTAGGCAGGGAAGGCGGTCAGCCCCAGCATTTT.